These 16 T cell receptor beta chains share one sample of origin, sequenced in a study of blood T cell repertoires in COVID-19. Here immunoSEQ multiplex PCR was the method, and the copy in TCRdb shows in-frame clones only, minus some. The table lists 270,000 or so clones, about nine tenths of them singletons. The material sequenced was PBMCs or T cells enriched from blood (not recorded which). The receptor source for this set is a woman in her 30s with acute COVID-19.

The rearrangement uses TRBV7-9 and TRBJ1-4; TRBD1 might be the D (6 bases). Trimming removed 5 bases from V and 7 bases from J, with 14 bases in between. CDR1 and CDR2 from the germline V gene are SEHNR and FQNEAQ (reference sequence). The CDR3 runs 14 residues. The CDR3 is CASSKMGGREKLFF. Here the CDR3 DNA reads TGTGCCAGCAGCAAGATGGGGGGGCGTGAAAAACTGTTTTTT.

This clone appeared once. The chain combines TRBV6-5 with TRBJ2-7, with TRBD1 identical over 9 bases. With 4 bases clipped from V and 5 bases from J, the junction kept 3 bases outside the gene matches. The CDR3 covers 13 residues. Germline assignment: CDR1 MNHEY and CDR2 SVGAGI. In DNA form, the CDR3 reads TGTGCCAGCAGTTGGGGGACAGGGAACGAGCAGTACTTC. The encoded protein is CASSWGTGNEQYF.

V gene TRBV6-2 or TRBV6-3 combines with J gene TRBJ1-1, with a possible D match to TRBD1 (6 bases). The CDR3 length is 16 residues. Trimming took off 6 bases at V and 11 bases at J, with 28 bases between the two ends. Germline CDR1 is MNHEY and CDR2 is SVGEGT. CDR3 amino acids: CASSRGGTGSLNGAFF. The CDR3 coding sequence is TGTGCCAGCAGCCGGGGGGGTACAGGGTCCCTAAACGGGGCTTTCTTT.

This CDR3 is CASARAGERTEAFF. DNA for the CDR3: TGTGCCAGCGCGAGGGCGGGGGAGCGCACTGAAGCTTTCTTT. The chain joins TRBV21-1 to TRBJ1-1. TRBV21-1 is designated a pseudogene. The CDR3 has 14 amino acids.

As DNA, the CDR3 is TGTGCCAGCAGCGTAGTTTCTAGCGTGGCCTACAATGAGCAGTTCTTC. This translates into CASSVVSSVAYNEQFF. The V and J genes are TRBV9 and TRBJ2-1, with D possibly matching TRBD2 (6 bases). Per germline, CDR1 SGDLS and CDR2 YYNGEE. The CDR3 sequence is 16 residues long. Trimming left V 0 bases short and J 2 bases short, with 12 bases between.

This chain connects TRBV27 to TRBJ2-3; 8 bases are shared with TRBD2. Germline V gives CDR1 MNHEY, CDR2 SMNVEV (reference sequence). J was trimmed by 4 bases and V by 1 base; bases with no gene match: 4. The CDR3 has 15 residues. CDR3 in DNA: TGTGCCAGCAGTTTATTCACGGGAGGGCCAGATACGCAGTATTTT. This translates into CASSLFTGGPDTQYF.

V is TRBV14 and J is TRBJ1-6; possible D gene TRBD1, 6 bases. Trimming stripped 3 bases from V and 5 bases from J, with 11 bases between. The CDR3 contains 15 residues. Germline lookup yields CDR1 SGHDN and CDR2 FVKESK. CDR3 sequence: CASSQGHYNNSPLHF. In DNA form, the CDR3 reads TGTGCCAGCAGCCAGGGACACTACAATAATTCACCCCTCCACTTT.

This rearrangement joins TRBV19 to TRBJ2-2; D possibly corresponds to TRBD2 (5 bases). Trimming left V 3 bases short and J 1 base short, with 6 bases between. Germline lookup yields CDR1 LNHDA and CDR2 SQIVND (reference sequence). This CDR3 is 14 amino acids long. The DNA for the CDR3 is TGTGCCAGTAGTATGAGCGGGAACACCGGGGAGCTGTTTTTT. This gives the protein CASSMSGNTGELFF. Full variable domain (missing parts from reference TRBV19 and TRBJ2-2): DGGITQSPKYLFRKEGQNVTLSCEQNLNHDAMYWYRQDPGQGLRLIYYSQIVNDFQKGDIAEGYSVSREKKESFPLTVTSAQKNPTAFYLCASSMSGNTGELFFGEGSRLTVL.

The chain combines TRBV6-1 with TRBJ2-1, with D possibly being TRBD2 (5 bases). Germline CDR1 is MNHNS and CDR2 is SASEGT. Trimming cost V 2 bases and J 8 bases, with 16 bases left between them. CDR3 size: 15 residues. The CDR3 spells CASSEQGLTRDEQFF. CDR3 bases: TGTGCCAGCAGTGAACAAGGACTTACCCGTGATGAGCAGTTCTTC.

This clone has only one observation. The chain recombines TRBV29-1 with TRBJ2-3; a weak D match, TRBD1 (5 bases). Germline V gene data show CDR1 as SQVTM and CDR2 as ANQGSEA. The CDR3 spans 13 residues. The V gene lost 5 bases and the J gene lost 2 bases, with 11 bases spanning the gap. In DNA, the CDR3 is TGCAGCGTTTCACAGGAGATCACAGATACGCAGTATTTT. Encoded protein: CSVSQEITDTQYF.

The rearrangement uses TRBV2 and TRBJ1-6; a weak D match, TRBD1 (6 bases). V lost 7 bases and J lost 8, with 12 bases in between. The length of the CDR3 is 13 residues. CDR1 SNHLY and CDR2 FYNNEI come from the germline V gene. In nucleotides, the CDR3 is TGTGCCAGCAAGGGGGTCGGTGATTCACCCCTCCACTTT. It translates to CASKGVGDSPLHF. Complete variable domain (other parts from reference TRBV2 and TRBJ1-6): EPEVTQTPSHQVTQMGQEVILRCVPISNHLYFYWYRQILGQKVEFLVSFYNNEISEKSEIFDDQFSVERPDGSNFTLKIRSTKLEDSAMYFCASKGVGDSPLHFGNGTRLTVT.

V and J are TRBV28 and TRBJ2-1; possibly TRBD2 for D (6 bases). The V gene's germline CDR1 is MDHEN and CDR2 SYDVKM. The V end lost 5 bases, the J end lost 0 bases, and 11 bases lay between the germline ends. The CDR3 is made up of 15 amino acids. This CDR3 reads CASSLGLSSYNEQFF. The DNA of the CDR3 is TGTGCCAGCAGTCTGGGACTCAGCTCCTACAATGAGCAGTTCTTC.

The J gene is TRBJ2-1, the V gene TRBV4-1; possible D gene TRBD2, 5 bases. Germline CDR1 and CDR2: MGHRA and YSYEKL. This CDR3 region has 12 residues. V shed 4 bases and J shed 9 bases, with 10 bases lying between them. The CDR3 sequence is CASSRERGEQFF. DNA of the CDR3: TGCGCCAGCAGCCGGGAGAGAGGTGAGCAGTTCTTC.

V usage is TRBV7-3 and J usage is TRBJ2-1; 7 bases fit TRBD1. The CDR3 extends over 15 amino acids. Germline CDR1 is SGHTA and CDR2 is FQGTGA. With V trimmed by 0 bases and J by 3 bases, 2 bases remained unmatched. The CDR3 bases are TGTGCCAGCAGCTTAACGACAGGGAACTACAATGAGCAGTTCTTC. Translation gives CASSLTTGNYNEQFF.

This clone was counted only a few times. The V call is TRBV9, the J call TRBJ1-5, with D perhaps matching TRBD1 (5 bases). CDR1 and CDR2 from the germline V gene are SGDLS and YYNGEE. Trimming took 4 bases from V and 3 from J, leaving 20 bases between them. This CDR3 is built from 17 residues. The CDR3 loop is CASSFGAQPAPNQPQHF. The CDR3 DNA is TGTGCCAGCAGCTTTGGGGCACAACCCGCGCCCAATCAGCCCCAGCATTTT.

The gene calls are TRBV28 and TRBJ1-2; no reliable D call. V lost 7 bases and J lost 3, with 9 bases in between. The CDR3 consists of 12 residues. CDR1 is MDHEN, CDR2 SYDVKM, per germline. The CDR3 DNA reads as TGTGCCAGCACCATGTTTGACTATGGCTACACCTTC. Translation gives CASTMFDYGYTF.